Below, 19 T cell receptor beta chains from the same sample are listed, as sequenced in a study of Ad26.COV2.S vaccination and SARS-CoV-2 variants. As to treatment: some 20 received Ad26.COV2.S at low or high dose, single or two shots; about five received placebo; per-sample allocation not given. Sampling was done on day 63 after the first vaccine or placebo injection. The protocol was immunoSEQ multiplex PCR, while the TCRdb copy is restricted to in-frame clones and leaves out a portion. The table records more than 300,000 clones, roughly 90% of them present only once. This specimen consisted of peripheral blood, obtained in a trial of Ad26.COV2.S vaccine versus placebo. These receptors originate from a person between 18 and 60 years old who received the Ad26.COV2.S COVID-19 vaccine or a placebo.

The chain is built from TRBV5-5 and TRBJ1-6, with D unresolved. The germline V gene has CDR1 SGHKS and CDR2 YYEKEE (reference sequence). This CDR3 has 13 residues. Trimming shortened V by 0 bases and J by 7 bases, and 5 bases separated the two germline ends. The DNA of the CDR3 is TGTGCCAGCAGCTTGGGCGGAAATTCACCCCTCCACTTT. This sequence encodes CASSLGGNSPLHF.

The chain uses TRBV6-1 and TRBJ1-2, with TRBD1 matching 9 bases. CDR1 and CDR2 (germline): MNHNS, SASEGT. V dropped 3 bases and J dropped 3; count of bases not matched to a gene: 5. The CDR3 totals 15 residues. The CDR3 region is CASSEGDRVDYGYTF. The CDR3 region has the DNA TGTGCCAGCAGTGAGGGGGACAGGGTTGACTATGGCTACACCTTC.

The chain employs TRBV28 and TRBJ2-3; D remains unclear. V lost 6 bases and J lost 6, with 13 bases in between. The CDR3 is 13 amino acids. Germline assignment: CDR1 MDHEN and CDR2 SYDVKM. The CDR3 nucleotides read TGTGCCAGCAGCGCAGCCGTATCGGATACGCAGTATTTT. Protein: CASSAAVSDTQYF.

This clone was detected only a few times. The V call is TRBV15, the J call TRBJ1-5; D is undetermined. Germline V gene lookup returns CDR1 LNHNV and CDR2 YYDKDF (reference sequence). The length of the CDR3 is 15 residues. The V gene lost 3 bases and the J gene lost 2 bases, with 11 bases spanning the gap. The CDR3 here is CATSSLISGNQPQHF. The CDR3 nucleotides read TGTGCCACCAGCAGCTTGATCTCCGGCAATCAGCCCCAGCATTTT.

V is TRBV6-2 or TRBV6-3 and J is TRBJ2-7; 7 bases match TRBD1. V lost 6 bases to trimming and J lost 5 bases; unmatched junction nucleotides: 7. This CDR3 has 13 residues. Looked up from germline, CDR1 is MNHEY and CDR2 is SVGEGT. The CDR3 sequence: CASSLTGVHEQYF. The CDR3 region has the DNA TGTGCCAGCAGCCTTACAGGGGTCCACGAGCAGTACTTC.

The chain carries TRBV5-1 and TRBJ1-1, with a tentative D call TRBD1 (5 bases). Trimming took 0 bases from V and 1 from J, leaving 7 bases between them. The CDR3 is 14 residues long. Germline-derived CDR1 and CDR2 are SGHRS and YFSETQ. CDR3 residues: CASSLAGTNTEAFF. The DNA for the CDR3 is TGCGCCAGCAGCTTGGCTGGGACGAACACTGAAGCTTTCTTT.

The V gene is TRBV7-2, the J gene TRBJ2-7; 7 nucleotides align to TRBD2. Germline lookup yields CDR1 SGHTA and CDR2 FQGNSA. The V gene end was trimmed by 1 base and the J gene end by 6 bases; junction bases not matched to a gene: 3. The CDR3 is 13 residues long. The CDR3 loop reads CASSLERGREQYF. CDR3 nucleotides: TGTGCCAGCAGCTTAGAGCGGGGACGCGAGCAGTACTTC.

The chain recombines TRBV6-1 with TRBJ1-4; D remains ambiguous. The CDR3 is made up of 17 amino acids. Trimming took off 4 bases at V and 0 bases at J, with 15 bases between the two ends. Germline V CDR1 and CDR2: MNHNS, SASEGT. The CDR3 loop reads CASSVPGNLATNEKLFF. CDR3 nucleotides: TGTGCCAGCAGTGTCCCGGGGAACTTAGCAACTAATGAAAAACTGTTTTTT.

The CDR3 spells CASRGPGDYSNQPQHF. CDR3 bases: TGTGCCAGCAGGGGGCCAGGGGACTATAGCAATCAGCCCCAGCATTTT. This chain links TRBV2 with TRBJ1-5; maybe TRBD1 (6 bases). Per germline, CDR1 SNHLY and CDR2 FYNNEI. The CDR3 extends over 16 amino acids. V gave up 6 bases and J gave up 0 bases, with 15 bases separating them.

This chain connects TRBV30 to TRBJ1-5; 8 bases line up with TRBD1. V gave up 0 bases and J gave up 7 bases; unmatched junction bases: 2. Germline assignment: CDR1 GTSNPN and CDR2 SVGIG (reference sequence). The CDR3 has 13 residues. CDR3 region: CAWSVRGQQPQHF. The CDR3 DNA reads TGTGCCTGGAGTGTCAGGGGGCAACAGCCCCAGCATTTT.

The chain carries TRBV9 and TRBJ1-3; D unclear. CDR1 and CDR2 (germline): SGDLS, YYNGEE. V was cut by 2 bases and J by 4 bases, with 10 bases left in between. This CDR3 is 14 amino acids long. The CDR3 here is CASSVLTGGNTIYF. The CDR3 coding sequence is TGTGCCAGCAGCGTCCTGACGGGAGGAAACACCATATATTTT.

This clone was counted once. V gene TRBV30 combines with J gene TRBJ1-4; D unclear. Germline V gene sequence: CDR1 GTSNPN, CDR2 SVGIG (reference sequence). The V and J ends lost 5 bases and 7 bases respectively, with 14 bases between them. This CDR3 region has 13 residues. CDR3 sequence reads: CAWDAGSGEKLFF. The CDR3 nucleotides are TGTGCCTGGGATGCCGGCTCGGGTGAAAAACTGTTTTTT.

J is TRBJ1-2 and V is TRBV12-3 or TRBV12-4; 9 bases align to TRBD1. The CDR3 loop spans 13 amino acids. The ends lost 4 bases at V and 7 bases at J; junction bases unmatched: 4. The CDR3 region has the DNA TGTGCCAGCAGTTGGGACAGGGTGGGTGGCTACACCTTC. Protein sequence: CASSWDRVGGYTF.

This chain joins TRBV7-9 and TRBJ2-7; the D is unclear. Germline V gene lookup returns CDR1 SEHNR and CDR2 FQNEAQ (reference sequence). Between the trimmed V and J ends, which lost 3 bases and 0 bases, there was a span of 3 bases. This CDR3 contains 12 residues. This chain's CDR3 is CASSLPSYEQYF. CDR3 bases: TGTGCCAGCAGCTTGCCCTCCTACGAGCAGTACTTC.

The genes are TRBV10-3 and TRBJ2-5, with D unresolved. V was trimmed by 5 bases and J by 2 bases, leaving 9 bases between them. CDR3 length: 13 residues. In germline, CDR1 is ENHRY, CDR2 SYGVKD. For the CDR3, the DNA is TGTGCCATCAGTCCCGAGGTGCAAGAGACCCAGTACTTC. As protein: CAISPEVQETQYF.

The CDR3 region is CASSFLAGGAYNEQFF. In DNA, the CDR3 is TGTGCCAGCAGCTTCCTTGCAGGGGGCGCTTACAATGAGCAGTTCTTC. This rearrangement joins TRBV5-4 to TRBJ2-1, with 8 positions matching TRBD1. With 2 bases clipped from V and 4 bases from J, the junction kept 8 bases outside the gene matches. Looked up from germline, CDR1 is SGHNT and CDR2 is YYREEE (reference sequence). The CDR3 totals 16 residues.

The V and J genes are TRBV27 and TRBJ1-5; D uncertain. The CDR3 contains 12 residues. Between the trimmed V and J ends, which lost 3 bases and 4 bases, there was a span of 4 bases. Germline-derived CDR1 and CDR2 are MNHEY and SMNVEV (reference sequence). In nucleotides, the CDR3 is TGTGCCAGCAGTTTCCCAAATCAGCCCCAGCATTTT. This translates into CASSFPNQPQHF.

This sequence joins TRBV5-1 and TRBJ2-3, with D perhaps matching TRBD2 (6 bases). V shed 4 bases and J shed 1 base, with 7 bases lying between them. This CDR3 is 13 amino acids long. Germline CDR1 SGHRS, CDR2 YFSETQ. The DNA for the CDR3 is TGCGCCAGCAGCGGCGGGGGCACAGATACGCAGTATTTT. Its protein is CASSGGGTDTQYF.

The rearrangement joins TRBV28 to TRBJ2-6; D gene unclear. Between the trimmed V and J ends, which lost 6 bases and 0 bases, there was a span of 12 bases. Looked up from germline, CDR1 is MDHEN and CDR2 is SYDVKM. This CDR3 spans 16 amino acids. The CDR3 DNA reads TGTGCCAGCAGCCTATGGGGAAGCTCTGGGGCCAACGTCCTGACTTTC. Encoded protein: CASSLWGSSGANVLTF.